Each of the 10 T cell receptor beta chains below was sequenced from the same sample in a study of patients and donors after allogeneic stem cell transplantation. MiXCR, applied by TCRdb to the RT-PCR reads, yields one record per CDR3 protein. The table has about a million distinct CDR3 sequences, 18% seen once. Sequenced: blood, either unsorted or a sorted T cell fraction (not recorded which). The source of these receptors is a human donor who was either an allogeneic HSCT recipient or a stem cell or donor lymphocyte infusion donor (not recorded which). It is not recorded whose cells these are; they may come from a transplant donor.

This clonotype has a handful of counts. This chain uses TRBV7-9 with TRBJ2-7; weak D call: TRBD2 (5 bases). CDR3 length equals 13 residues. Germline V gene sequence: CDR1 SEHNR, CDR2 FQNEAQ (reference sequence). With 3 bases removed from V and 5 bases from J, the gap between germline ends came to 11 bases. In DNA form, the CDR3 reads TGTGCCAGCAGCTTTTCGGGGTCCGACGAGCAGTACTTC. Translating it yields CASSFSGSDEQYF.

The chain recombines TRBV4-2 with TRBJ2-2; D unresolved. V lost 4 bases, J lost 4 bases, and 13 bases lay in between. The CDR3 extends over 15 amino acids. CDR1 LGHNA and CDR2 YNFKEQ come from the germline V gene. CDR3 sequence reads: CASSLTPPLTGELFF. The CDR3 region has the DNA TGTGCCAGCAGCCTAACTCCCCCTCTCACCGGGGAGCTGTTTTTT.

This clonotype was detected only a few times. The chain joins TRBV10-3 to TRBJ2-2, with TRBD1 matching 7 bases. Trimming at V came to 0 bases and at J to 1 base, leaving 2 bases not matched to a gene. CDR1 is ENHRY and CDR2 is SYGVKD in the germline V gene. The CDR3 runs to 16 residues. This CDR3 is CAISESGTENTGELFF. The CDR3 nucleotides are TGTGCCATCAGTGAGTCCGGGACAGAGAACACCGGGGAGCTGTTTTTT.

The chain carries TRBV2 and TRBJ1-1; a possible D gene is TRBD1 (5 bases). CDR1 is SNHLY, CDR2 FYNNEI, per germline. The ends were cut back, 4 bases at V and 2 bases at J, with 17 bases in the middle. CDR3 length: 16 residues. The CDR3: CASSVTGQGENTEAFF. CDR3 DNA: TGTGCCAGCAGTGTAACCGGGCAGGGCGAAAACACTGAAGCTTTCTTT.

The chain has TRBV2 and TRBJ2-2; no firm D call. The V gene's germline CDR1 is SNHLY and CDR2 FYNNEI. The germline V and J ends were trimmed by 4 bases and 1 base, with 7 bases remaining between them. The CDR3 consists of 14 residues. The CDR3 protein is CASSVKMNTGELFF. In nucleotides, the CDR3 is TGTGCCAGCAGTGTAAAAATGAACACCGGGGAGCTGTTTTTT. The full variable domain, with the rest looked up from reference TRBV2 and TRBJ2-2, is EPEVTQTPSHQVTQMGQEVILRCVPISNHLYFYWYRQILGQKVEFLVSFYNNEISEKSEIFDDQFSVERPDGSNFTLKIRSTKLEDSAMYFCASSVKMNTGELFFGEGSRLTVL.

The CDR3 bases are TGCAGCTCCGCGGCAGGCCCCAATGAGCAGTTCTTC. Protein product: CSSAAGPNEQFF. The genes are TRBV29-1 and TRBJ2-1, with no clear D. V was pared by 8 bases and J by 6 bases, with 14 bases between. Germline assignment: CDR1 SQVTM and CDR2 ANQGSEA. The CDR3 extends over 12 amino acids.

The chain is built from TRBV12-3 or TRBV12-4 and TRBJ1-1, with TRBD1 as a possible D gene (6 bases). CDR3 length: 14 residues. V was shortened by 6 bases and J by 5 bases, with 16 bases between the two germline ends. The CDR3 spells CASRSTGARTEAFF. The CDR3 coding sequence is TGTGCCAGCAGATCGACAGGAGCACGGACTGAAGCTTTCTTT.

The chain is built from TRBV10-3 and TRBJ2-7, with TRBD1 matching over 8 bases. Germline CDR1 is ENHRY and CDR2 is SYGVKD. The CDR3 runs to 16 residues. V gave up 6 bases and J gave up 1 base; unmatched junction bases: 11. Here the CDR3 reads CAISDKPGQVSYEQYF. The CDR3 region has the DNA TGTGCCATCAGCGATAAGCCGGGACAGGTTTCCTACGAGCAGTACTTC.

This clonotype was counted only a few times. This chain uses TRBV5-1 with TRBJ2-5; weak D call: TRBD2 (6 bases). V was clipped by 4 bases and J by 7 bases, with 26 bases between them. The CDR3 totals 17 residues. CDR1 SGHRS and CDR2 YFSETQ come from the germline V gene. CDR3 loop: CASSPEGSRTTSRTQYF. The DNA of the CDR3 is TGCGCCAGCAGCCCCGAGGGTTCCAGGACTACGTCACGGACCCAGTACTTC.

The chain recombines TRBV12-3 or TRBV12-4 with TRBJ1-1; D may be TRBD1 (6 bases). Trimming took 7 bases from V and 1 from J, leaving 13 bases between them. This CDR3 contains 14 residues. Written as DNA, the CDR3 is TGTGCCAGCACTACGGGACATCCGAACACTGAAGCTTTCTTT. Its translation: CASTTGHPNTEAFF.